This T cell receptor beta chain was documented in a study of T cell responses to AZD1222 COVID-19 vaccine. The study's findings and limits: Dominant CD4 TCR responses targeted spike regions 160-218 and 743-854. It should be noted that donors were predominantly white British and more often female, and clonal diversity was possibly underestimated. A reported finding is that nearly half of spike-specific TCRs target unmutated variant regions. Samples come after the peak T cell response, not at day 14.

Sequencing used immunoSEQ multiplex PCR; TCRdb keeps in-frame clones, though not all of them. This sample carries some 120,000 clones, about 90% of them seen once, and the ten largest clones take 4.4%. Germline CDR1 SGHRS, CDR2 YFSETQ. CDR3 length: 18 amino acids. V shed 4 bases, J shed 7 bases, and the junction held 18 bases outside the gene matches. Concerning this clone itself: As yet, its antigen is unknown.

Specimen: peripheral blood, collected on day 0 of MenACWY control vaccination. J is TRBJ2-5 and V is TRBV5-1; TRBD1 matches at 11 bases. This sequence was found in an adult in good health. CDR3 amino acids: CASSPRGQGGQERWTQYF. The CDR3 coding sequence is TGCGCCAGCAGCCCTCGGGGACAGGGGGGACAAGAGAGATGGACCCAGTACTTC.